The 8 T cell receptor beta chains presented below share a single source sample, sequenced in a study of cytomegalovirus exposure and HLA in healthy donors. In the PCR, 60 Vbeta and 13 Jbeta primers were used. Repertoires were generated with immunoSEQ multiplex PCR, while TCRdb's copy carries only in-frame clones and drops some. The sample yields approximately 150,000 clones, approximately 80% seen once. The sample consisted of PBMCs. The receptors were sampled from a woman in her thirties or forties in good health and CMV-seronegative.

The genes are TRBV5-4 and TRBJ2-3; 7 bases line up with TRBD1. Germline lookup yields CDR1 SGHNT and CDR2 YYREEE (reference sequence). The CDR3 totals 15 residues. V lost 5 bases to trimming and J lost 2 bases; unmatched junction nucleotides: 8. Written as DNA, the CDR3 is TGTGCCAGCAGATCGCCGGGACAGCTCACAGATACGCAGTATTTT. Its protein product is CASRSPGQLTDTQYF. Together with reference TRBV5-4 and TRBJ2-3, the CDR3 gives the full variable domain: ETGVTQSPTHLIKTRGQQVTLRCSSQSGHNTVSWYQQALGQGPQFIFQYYREEENGRGNFPPRFSGLQFPNYSSELNVNALELDDSALYLCASRSPGQLTDTQYFGPGTRLTVL.

This clone has just one count. V and J are TRBV11-2 and TRBJ2-3; D may be TRBD2 (5 bases). The CDR3 is made up of 15 amino acids. Between the trimmed V and J ends, which lost 5 bases and 3 bases, there was a span of 15 bases. Germline V CDR1 and CDR2: SGHAT, FQNNGV. Here the CDR3 DNA reads TGTGCCAGCAGCCGTAACAGCGGATTAACAGATACGCAGTATTTT. Protein sequence: CASSRNSGLTDTQYF. Full variable domain (rest looked up from reference TRBV11-2 and TRBJ2-3): EAGVAQSPRYKIIEKRQSVAFWCNPISGHATLYWYQQILGQGPKLLIQFQNNGVVDDSQLPKDRFSAERLKGVDSTLKIQPAKLEDSAVYLCASSRNSGLTDTQYFGPGTRLTVL.

The chain is built from TRBV7-2 and TRBJ2-5, with D perhaps matching TRBD2 (6 bases). CDR1 is SGHTA and CDR2 is FQGNSA in the germline V gene. With 2 bases removed from V and 5 bases from J, the gap between germline ends came to 9 bases. The CDR3 contains 13 residues. CDR3 loop: CASSLRLDETQYF. Here the CDR3 DNA reads TGTGCCAGCAGCTTACGACTAGATGAGACCCAGTACTTC. The variable domain in full, with the rest retrieved from reference TRBV7-2 and TRBJ2-5, is GAGVSQSPSNKVTEKGKDVELRCDPISGHTALYWYRQSLGQGLEFLIYFQGNSAPDKSGLPSDRFSAERTGGSVSTLTIQRTQQEDSAVYLCASSLRLDETQYFGPGTRLLVL.

The chain has TRBV5-1 and TRBJ2-3; TRBD2 agrees at 11 bases. J lost 1 base, V lost 0 bases, and 4 bases had no gene match. The CDR3 length is 17 residues. The germline V gene has CDR1 SGHRS and CDR2 YFSETQ. CDR3 amino acids: CASSLASTSGGTDTQYF. For the CDR3, the DNA is TGCGCCAGCAGCTTGGCTTCGACTAGCGGGGGCACAGATACGCAGTATTTT.

The chain joins TRBV5-6 to TRBJ1-1, with D possibly TRBD1 on 6 matching bases. Germline V CDR1 and CDR2: SGHDT, YYEEEE. This CDR3 comprises 14 residues. Trimming removed 3 bases from V and 10 bases from J, with 19 bases in between. The chain's CDR3 is CASSYSDRRTPAFF. CDR3 in DNA: TGTGCCAGCAGCTACTCGGACAGACGAACTCCAGCTTTCTTT.

This clone was seen more than once but under ten times. The chain recombines TRBV19 with TRBJ2-5; D possibly corresponds to TRBD2 (5 bases). The V end was cut by 5 bases, the J end by 4 bases, with 17 bases between. The CDR3 has 15 residues. Germline CDR1 is LNHDA and CDR2 is SQIVND (reference sequence). The CDR3 DNA sequence: TGTGCCAGTAGTCAGGTCGAGGGAAGAATAGAGACCCAGTACTTC. It translates to CASSQVEGRIETQYF.

V and J are TRBV7-2 and TRBJ2-1, with 9 bases that match TRBD2. Looked up from germline, CDR1 is SGHTA and CDR2 is FQGNSA. V lost 5 bases and J lost 8; bases outside the gene matches: 10. This CDR3 is 15 amino acids long. This chain's CDR3 is CASSPVSSGIYEQFF. DNA for the CDR3: TGTGCCAGCAGCCCCGTGTCTAGCGGGATATATGAGCAGTTCTTC. Full variable domain (outside the CDR3, taken from reference TRBV7-2 and TRBJ2-1): GAGVSQSPSNKVTEKGKDVELRCDPISGHTALYWYRQSLGQGLEFLIYFQGNSAPDKSGLPSDRFSAERTGGSVSTLTIQRTQQEDSAVYLCASSPVSSGIYEQFFGPGTRLTVL.

V and J are TRBV5-1 and TRBJ1-6; 10 nucleotides align to TRBD1. The CDR3 covers 16 residues. Trimming cost V 3 bases and J 5 bases; bases outside gene matches: 5. CDR1 SGHRS and CDR2 YFSETQ come from the germline V gene. CDR3 in DNA: TGCGCCAGCAGCTCAACCGGGACAGGGGATAATTCACCCCTCCACTTT. This codes for CASSSTGTGDNSPLHF.